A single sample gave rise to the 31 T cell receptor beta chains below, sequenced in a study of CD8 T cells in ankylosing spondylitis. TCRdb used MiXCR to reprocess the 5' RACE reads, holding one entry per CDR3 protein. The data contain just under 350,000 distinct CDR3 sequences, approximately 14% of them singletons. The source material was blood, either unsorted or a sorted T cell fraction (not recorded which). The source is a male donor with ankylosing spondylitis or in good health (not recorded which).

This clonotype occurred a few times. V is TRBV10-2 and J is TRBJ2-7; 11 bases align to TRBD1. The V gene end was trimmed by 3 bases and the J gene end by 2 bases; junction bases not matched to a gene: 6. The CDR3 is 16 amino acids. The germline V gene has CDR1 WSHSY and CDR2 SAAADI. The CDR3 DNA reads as TGCGCCAGCAGTGATTCGCCGGGACAGGGGGCCTACGAGCAGTACTTC. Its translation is CASSDSPGQGAYEQYF.

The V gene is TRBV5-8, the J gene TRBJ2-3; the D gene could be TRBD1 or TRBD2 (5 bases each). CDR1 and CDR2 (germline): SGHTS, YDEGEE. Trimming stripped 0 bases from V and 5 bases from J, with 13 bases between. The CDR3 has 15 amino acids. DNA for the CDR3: TGTGCCAGCAGCTTGGCCGGGACGGAAGGAGATACGCAGTATTTT. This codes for CASSLAGTEGDTQYF.

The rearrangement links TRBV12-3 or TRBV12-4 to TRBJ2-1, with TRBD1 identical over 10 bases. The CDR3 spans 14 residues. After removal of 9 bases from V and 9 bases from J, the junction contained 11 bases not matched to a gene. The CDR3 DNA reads TGTGCCAGTAACCGGGACAGGGGCAGGGGTGAGCAGTTCTTC. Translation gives CASNRDRGRGEQFF.

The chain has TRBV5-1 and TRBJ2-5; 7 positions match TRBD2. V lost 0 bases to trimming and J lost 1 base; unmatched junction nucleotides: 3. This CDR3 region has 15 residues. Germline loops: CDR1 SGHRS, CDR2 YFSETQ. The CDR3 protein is CASSLGGGGQETQYF. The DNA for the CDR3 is TGCGCCAGCAGCTTGGGCGGGGGTGGCCAAGAGACCCAGTACTTC.

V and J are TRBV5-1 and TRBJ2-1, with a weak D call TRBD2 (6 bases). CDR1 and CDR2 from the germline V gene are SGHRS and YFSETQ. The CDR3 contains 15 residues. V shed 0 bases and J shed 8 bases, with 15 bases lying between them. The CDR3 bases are TGCGCCAGCAGCTTGGAAGGGACTCTTCCTGATGAGCAGTTCTTC. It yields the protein CASSLEGTLPDEQFF.

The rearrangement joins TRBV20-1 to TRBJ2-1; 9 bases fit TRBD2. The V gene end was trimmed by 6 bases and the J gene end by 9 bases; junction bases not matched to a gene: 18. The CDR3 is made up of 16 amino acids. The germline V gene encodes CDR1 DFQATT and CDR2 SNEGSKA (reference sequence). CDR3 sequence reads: CSAIPLERGALGEQFF. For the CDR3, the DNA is TGCAGTGCGATCCCCCTGGAGCGGGGGGCTCTGGGTGAGCAGTTCTTC.

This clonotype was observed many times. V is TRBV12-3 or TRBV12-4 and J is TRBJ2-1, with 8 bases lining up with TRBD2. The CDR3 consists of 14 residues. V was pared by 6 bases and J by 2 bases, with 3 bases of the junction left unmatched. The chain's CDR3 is CASRPSGPYNEQFF. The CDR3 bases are TGTGCCAGCAGACCTAGCGGGCCCTACAATGAGCAGTTCTTC.

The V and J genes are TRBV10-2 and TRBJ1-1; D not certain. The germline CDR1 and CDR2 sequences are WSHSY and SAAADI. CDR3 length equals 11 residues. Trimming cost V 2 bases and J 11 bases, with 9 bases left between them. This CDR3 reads CASSERVTAFF. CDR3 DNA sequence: TGCGCCAGCAGTGAGAGGGTTACGGCTTTCTTT.

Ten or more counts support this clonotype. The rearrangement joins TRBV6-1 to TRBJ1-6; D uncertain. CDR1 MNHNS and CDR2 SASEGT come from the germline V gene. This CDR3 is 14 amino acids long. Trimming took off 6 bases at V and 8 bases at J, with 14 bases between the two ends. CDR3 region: CASSASRRDSPLHF. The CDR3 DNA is TGTGCCAGCAGCGCGAGTCGACGGGATTCACCCCTCCACTTT.

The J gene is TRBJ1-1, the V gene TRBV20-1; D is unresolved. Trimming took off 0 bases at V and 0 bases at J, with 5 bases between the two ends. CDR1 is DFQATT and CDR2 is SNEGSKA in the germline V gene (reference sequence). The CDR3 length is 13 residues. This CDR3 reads CSARDMVNTEAFF. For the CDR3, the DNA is TGCAGTGCTAGAGATATGGTGAACACTGAAGCTTTCTTT.

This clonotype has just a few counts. The CDR3, as DNA: TGCGCCAGCAGCCCGACAGGGGGCGTCTATGGCTACACCTTC. Protein: CASSPTGGVYGYTF. The genes are TRBV5-1 and TRBJ1-2, with 10 bases matching TRBD1. Per germline, CDR1 SGHRS and CDR2 YFSETQ. The CDR3 covers 14 residues. V shed 4 bases, J shed 4 bases, and the junction held 4 bases outside the gene matches.

The chain's CDR3 is CASSEFLGGIRGDTQYF. Here the CDR3 DNA reads TGTGCCAGCAGTGAATTCTTAGGAGGGATCCGTGGAGATACGCAGTATTTT. This chain links TRBV25-1 with TRBJ2-3; D may be TRBD2 (6 bases). The V end was cut by 1 base, the J end by 5 bases, with 19 bases between. Germline-derived CDR1 and CDR2 are MGHDK and SYGVNS. This CDR3 spans 17 amino acids.

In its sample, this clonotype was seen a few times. Here the CDR3 reads CASSMRDTYEQYF. As DNA, the CDR3 is TGTGCCAGTAGTATGAGGGACACCTACGAGCAGTACTTC. The chain is built from TRBV19 and TRBJ2-7; a weak D match, TRBD1 (6 bases). The CDR3 runs to 13 residues. The V and J ends lost 3 bases and 2 bases respectively, with 8 bases between them. From germline, CDR1 is LNHDA and CDR2 SQIVND (reference sequence).

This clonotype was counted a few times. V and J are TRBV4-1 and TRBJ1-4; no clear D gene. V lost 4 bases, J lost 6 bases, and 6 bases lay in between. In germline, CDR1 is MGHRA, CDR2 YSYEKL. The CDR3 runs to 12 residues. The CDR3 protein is CASSLPYEKLFF. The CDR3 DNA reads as TGCGCCAGCAGCCTACCCTATGAAAAACTGTTTTTT.

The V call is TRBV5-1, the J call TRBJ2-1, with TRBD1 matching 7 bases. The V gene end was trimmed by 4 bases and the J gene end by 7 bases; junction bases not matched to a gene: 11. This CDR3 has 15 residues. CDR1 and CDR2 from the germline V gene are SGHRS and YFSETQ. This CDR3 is CASSPGQTLGNEQFF. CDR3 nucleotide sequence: TGCGCCAGCAGCCCGGGACAGACCCTTGGGAATGAGCAGTTCTTC.

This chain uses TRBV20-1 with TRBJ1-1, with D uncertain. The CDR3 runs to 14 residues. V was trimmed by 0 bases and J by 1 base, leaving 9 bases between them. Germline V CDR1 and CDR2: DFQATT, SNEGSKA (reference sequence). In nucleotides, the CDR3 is TGCAGTGCTAGAGATTCCTCCAAGAACACTGAAGCTTTCTTT. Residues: CSARDSSKNTEAFF.

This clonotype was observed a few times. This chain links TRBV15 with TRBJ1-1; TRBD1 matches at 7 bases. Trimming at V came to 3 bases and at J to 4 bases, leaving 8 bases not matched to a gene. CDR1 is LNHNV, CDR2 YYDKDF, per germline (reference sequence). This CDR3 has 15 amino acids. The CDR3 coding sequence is TGTGCCACCAGCAGTGCGCGGACAGGACCCACTGAAGCTTTCTTT. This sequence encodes CATSSARTGPTEAFF.

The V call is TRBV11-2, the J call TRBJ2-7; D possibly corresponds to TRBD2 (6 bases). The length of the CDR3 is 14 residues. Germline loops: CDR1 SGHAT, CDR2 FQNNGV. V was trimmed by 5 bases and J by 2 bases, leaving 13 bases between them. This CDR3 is CASSTRLDTYEQYF. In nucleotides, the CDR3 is TGTGCCAGCAGCACACGACTAGATACCTACGAGCAGTACTTC.

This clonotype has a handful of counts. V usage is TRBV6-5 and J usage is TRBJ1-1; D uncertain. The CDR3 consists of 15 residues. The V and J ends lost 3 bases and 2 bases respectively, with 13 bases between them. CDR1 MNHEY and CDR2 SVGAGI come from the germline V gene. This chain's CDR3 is CASSYDLFLNTEAFF. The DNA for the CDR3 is TGTGCCAGCAGTTATGACCTCTTCTTAAACACTGAAGCTTTCTTT.

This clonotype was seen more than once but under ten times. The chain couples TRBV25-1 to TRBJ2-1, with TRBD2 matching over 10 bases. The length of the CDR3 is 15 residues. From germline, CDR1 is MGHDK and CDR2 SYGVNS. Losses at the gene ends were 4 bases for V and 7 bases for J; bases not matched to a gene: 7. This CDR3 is CASSASSGGLNEQFF. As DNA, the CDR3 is TGTGCCAGCAGTGCCTCTAGCGGGGGTTTGAATGAGCAGTTCTTC.

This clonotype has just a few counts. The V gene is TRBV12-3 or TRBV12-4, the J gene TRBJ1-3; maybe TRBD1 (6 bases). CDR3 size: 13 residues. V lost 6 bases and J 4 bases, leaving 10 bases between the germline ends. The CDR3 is CASSRQDGNTIYF. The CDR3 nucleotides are TGTGCCAGCAGCCGACAGGACGGAAACACCATATATTTT.

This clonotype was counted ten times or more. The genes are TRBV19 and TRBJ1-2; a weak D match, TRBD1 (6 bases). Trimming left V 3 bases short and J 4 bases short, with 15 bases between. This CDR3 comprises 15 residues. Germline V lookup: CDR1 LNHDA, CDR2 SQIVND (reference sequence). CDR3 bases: TGTGCCAGTAGTATTCAGGGGTCTAACCTCTATGGCTACACCTTC. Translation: CASSIQGSNLYGYTF.

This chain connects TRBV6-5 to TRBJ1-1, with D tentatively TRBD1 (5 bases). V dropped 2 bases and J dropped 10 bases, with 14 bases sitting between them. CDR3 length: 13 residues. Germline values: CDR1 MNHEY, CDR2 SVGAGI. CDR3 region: CASSYRGVERAFF. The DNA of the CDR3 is TGTGCCAGCAGTTACAGGGGCGTGGAGAGAGCTTTCTTT.

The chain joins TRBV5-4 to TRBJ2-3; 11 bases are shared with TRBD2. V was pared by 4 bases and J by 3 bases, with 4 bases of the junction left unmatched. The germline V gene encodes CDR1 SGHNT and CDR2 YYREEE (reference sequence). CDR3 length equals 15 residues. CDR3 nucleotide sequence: TGTGCCAGCAGCCGACTAGCGGGGTCGACAGATACGCAGTATTTT. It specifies CASSRLAGSTDTQYF.

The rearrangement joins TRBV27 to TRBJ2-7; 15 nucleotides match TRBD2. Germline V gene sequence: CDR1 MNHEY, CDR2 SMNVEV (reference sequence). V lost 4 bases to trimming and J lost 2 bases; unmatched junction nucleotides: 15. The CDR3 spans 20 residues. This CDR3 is CASSSPGALRTSGGAYEQYF. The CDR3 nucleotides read TGTGCCAGCAGTTCCCCGGGGGCCCTCAGGACTAGCGGGGGGGCCTACGAGCAGTACTTC.

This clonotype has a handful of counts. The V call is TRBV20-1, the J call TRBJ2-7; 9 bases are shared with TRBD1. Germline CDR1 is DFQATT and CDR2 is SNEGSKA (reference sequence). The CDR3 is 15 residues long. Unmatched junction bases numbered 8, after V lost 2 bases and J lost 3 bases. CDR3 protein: CSARPGTGGIYEQYF. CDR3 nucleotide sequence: TGCAGTGCTAGACCCGGCACAGGGGGCATCTACGAGCAGTACTTC.

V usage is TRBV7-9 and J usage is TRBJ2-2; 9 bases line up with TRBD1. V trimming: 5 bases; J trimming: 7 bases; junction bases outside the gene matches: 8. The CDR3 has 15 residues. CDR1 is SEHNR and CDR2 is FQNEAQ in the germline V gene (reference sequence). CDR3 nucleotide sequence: TGTGCCAGCAGCCAAGCCGGGACAGGGCACGGGGAGCTGTTTTTT. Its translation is CASSQAGTGHGELFF.

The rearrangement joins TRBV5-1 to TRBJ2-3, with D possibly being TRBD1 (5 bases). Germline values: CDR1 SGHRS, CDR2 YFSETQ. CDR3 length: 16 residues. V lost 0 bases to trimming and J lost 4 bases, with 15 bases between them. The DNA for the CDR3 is TGCGCCAGCAGCTTGGCCGACAGTTTGATAGCAGATACGCAGTATTTT. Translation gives CASSLADSLIADTQYF.

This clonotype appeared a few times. Here the CDR3 reads CASTTPSRDEAFF. The CDR3 region has the DNA TGTGCCAGCACCACACCTTCCAGAGATGAAGCTTTCTTT. J is TRBJ1-1 and V is TRBV6-6; D is ambiguous. With 7 bases removed from V and 7 bases from J, the gap between germline ends came to 16 bases. The CDR3 covers 13 residues. The germline V gene has CDR1 MNHNY and CDR2 SVGAGI (reference sequence).

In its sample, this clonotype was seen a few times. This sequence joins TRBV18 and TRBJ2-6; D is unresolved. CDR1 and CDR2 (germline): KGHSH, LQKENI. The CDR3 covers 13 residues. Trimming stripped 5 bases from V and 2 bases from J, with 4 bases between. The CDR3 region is CASSEAGANVLTF. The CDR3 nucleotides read TGTGCCAGCTCAGAGGCTGGGGCCAACGTCCTGACTTTC.

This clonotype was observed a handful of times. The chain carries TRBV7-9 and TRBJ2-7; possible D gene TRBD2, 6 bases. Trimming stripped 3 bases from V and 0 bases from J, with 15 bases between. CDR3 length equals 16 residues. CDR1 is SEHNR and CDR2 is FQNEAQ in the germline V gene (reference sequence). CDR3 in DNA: TGTGCCAGCAGCTTCGATAGCGGAAGGAGCTCCTACGAGCAGTACTTC. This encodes CASSFDSGRSSYEQYF.